The rows below give T cell receptor beta chains drawn from one sample of a study of cytomegalovirus exposure and HLA in healthy donors. Sequenced by immunoSEQ multiplex PCR; TCRdb stores in-frame clones only, minus some. The data include 150,000 to 200,000 clones; the top ten clones carry less than 0.95%. Sequences were obtained from PBMCs. The source is a woman aged 18 to 35 in good health and CMV-seropositive. CDR3s include the opening cysteine and the closing phenylalanine or tryptophan.

j_gene	v_gene	CDR3aa
TRBJ1-2	TRBV4-3	CVSSRETGSDYGYTF
TRBJ2-1	TRBV9	CASSEGADRGFIADEQFF
TRBJ2-1	TRBV4-1	CASSPTSGVSGRAGYNEQFF
TRBJ1-2	TRBV7-2	CASTRTDYGYTF
TRBJ2-5	TRBV9	CASSPSPPETQYF
TRBJ1-6	TRBV5-6	CASSPQDRGYNSPLHF
TRBJ1-1	TRBV30	CAWSVSGLLTEAFF
TRBJ1-1	TRBV7-8	CASSYNRGLKNTEAFF
TRBJ2-2	TRBV5-1	CASSLIQGPGELFF
TRBJ1-2	TRBV7-9	CASSLGTADNYGYTF
TRBJ1-1	TRBV7-2	CASSLQTGGINTEAFF
TRBJ2-3	TRBV25-1	CASSYGTLSTDTQYF
TRBJ2-7	TRBV6-5	CASSYSGTQYEQYF
TRBJ2-1	TRBV4-2	CASSQDLGGGTSGRDEQFF
TRBJ1-2	TRBV7-2	CASSLAGQGAFGYTF
TRBJ2-1	TRBV11-3	CASSRGAHHNEQFF
TRBJ2-5	TRBV7-3	CALGTSIRETQYF
TRBJ1-1	TRBV11-1	CASSKNTGIMNTEAFF